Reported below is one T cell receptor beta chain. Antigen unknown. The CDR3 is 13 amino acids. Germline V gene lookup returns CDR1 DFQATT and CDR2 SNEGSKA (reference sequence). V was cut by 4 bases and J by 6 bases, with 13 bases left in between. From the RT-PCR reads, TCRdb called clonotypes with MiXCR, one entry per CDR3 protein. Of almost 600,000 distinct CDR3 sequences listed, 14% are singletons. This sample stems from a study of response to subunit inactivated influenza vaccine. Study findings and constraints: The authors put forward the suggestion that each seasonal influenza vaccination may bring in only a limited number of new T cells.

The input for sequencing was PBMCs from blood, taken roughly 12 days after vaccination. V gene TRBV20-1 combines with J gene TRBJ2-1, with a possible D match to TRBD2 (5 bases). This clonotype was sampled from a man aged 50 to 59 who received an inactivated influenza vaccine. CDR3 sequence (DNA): TGCAGTGCTATCACGGGGTTGGGCAATGAGCAGTTCTTC. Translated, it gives CSAITGLGNEQFF.